This TCR beta chain was captured by sequencing in a study of blood T cell repertoires in COVID-19. Study-wide context: Italy, Spain and the United States were the sources of the convalescent and acute COVID-19 samples. PBMCs, B-cell-depleted T cells, or T cells were the source of the cDNA or gDNA that made up the material.

In the original analysis: Using reference gene primer amplification, nucleated cell counts were estimated. Sequencing used immunoSEQ multiplex PCR; TCRdb keeps in-frame clones, though not all of them. The V and J calls and clone size come from that table; D and trimming were worked out from the DNA. The table lists some 110,000 clones, around 85% of them singletons. Germline lookup yields CDR1 MNHEY and CDR2 SVGAGI. The CDR3 runs 15 residues. The trim removed 7 bases at V and 3 bases at J, leaving 11 bases unmatched. This TCR derives from a man aged 45-65 years with acute or convalescent COVID-19. The sample comprised peripheral blood. This chain uses TRBV6-5 with TRBJ2-5, with TRBD1 identical over 7 bases. The CDR3 loop reads CASIFRGGGKETQYF. In DNA form, the CDR3 reads TGTGCCAGCATATTTCGAGGGGGCGGCAAAGAGACCCAGTACTTC.